These 5 T cell receptor beta chains came from one sample sequenced in a study of cytomegalovirus exposure and HLA in healthy donors. The study ran its PCR with 60 Vbeta and 13 Jbeta primers. Profiled with immunoSEQ multiplex PCR; TCRdb holds only in-frame clones, not every one. Of 150,000 to 200,000 clones listed, 81% are singletons. The specimen was PBMCs. These TCRs come from a man between 18 and 35 years old in good health and CMV-seronegative.

This chain connects TRBV6-5 to TRBJ2-5, with 9 bases fitting TRBD1. This CDR3 has 15 amino acids. J lost 2 bases, V lost 7 bases, and 8 bases had no gene match. Germline V gives CDR1 MNHEY, CDR2 SVGAGI. CDR3 residues: CASNLLGQGQETQYF. Here the CDR3 DNA reads TGTGCCAGCAACCTCCTAGGACAGGGGCAAGAGACCCAGTACTTC.

This chain links TRBV29-1 with TRBJ2-1; TRBD2 aligns across 11 bases. Germline V lookup: CDR1 SQVTM, CDR2 ANQGSEA. V was clipped by 4 bases and J by 6 bases; unmatched bases: 5. CDR3 length equals 14 residues. In DNA, the CDR3 is TGCAGCGTTGTGGTAGCGGGAGGGCCCAATGAGCAGTTCTTC. It translates to CSVVVAGGPNEQFF.

V and J are TRBV6-1 and TRBJ2-2, with 8 bases lining up with TRBD1. Per the germline V gene, CDR1 is MNHNS and CDR2 is SASEGT. V trimming: 6 bases; J trimming: 3 bases; junction bases outside the gene matches: 0. The CDR3 is made up of 13 amino acids. In nucleotides, the CDR3 is TGTGCCAGCAGGGACAGGGACACCGGGGAGCTGTTTTTT. Translated, it gives CASRDRDTGELFF.

This clone was seen a handful of times. The chain carries TRBV10-3 and TRBJ2-7; 9 bases map to TRBD2. This CDR3 is built from 15 residues. Germline V CDR1 and CDR2: ENHRY, SYGVKD. V gave up 4 bases and J gave up 2 bases; unmatched junction bases: 6. The CDR3, as DNA: TGTGCCATCAGTGTCAGGACTAGCGAGCCCTACGAGCAGTACTTC. This codes for CAISVRTSEPYEQYF.

V is TRBV10-2 and J is TRBJ2-7, with D possibly being TRBD1 (6 bases). This CDR3 is 14 amino acids long. Germline V CDR1 and CDR2: WSHSY, SAAADI. The V end was cut by 7 bases, the J end by 3 bases, with 16 bases between. The DNA of the CDR3 is TGCGCCAGCAAGGGGGATCCTCCCCTCTACGAGCAGTACTTC. It encodes CASKGDPPLYEQYF.